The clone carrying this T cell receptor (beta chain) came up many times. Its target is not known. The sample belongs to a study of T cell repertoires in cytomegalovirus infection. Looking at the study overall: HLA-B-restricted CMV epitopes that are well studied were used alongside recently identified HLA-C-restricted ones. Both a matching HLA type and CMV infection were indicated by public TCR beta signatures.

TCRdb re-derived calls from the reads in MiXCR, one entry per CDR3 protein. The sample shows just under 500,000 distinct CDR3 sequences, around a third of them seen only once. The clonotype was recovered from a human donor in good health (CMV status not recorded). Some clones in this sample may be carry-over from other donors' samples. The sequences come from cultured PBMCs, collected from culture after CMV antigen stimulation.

CDR3 DNA: TGTGCCTCTACAGCGTCCACGGGGAGAGAGACCCAGTACTTC. Amino acids: CASTASTGRETQYF. The V call is TRBV7-2, the J call TRBJ2-5, with D possibly matching TRBD2 (5 bases). The CDR3 contains 14 residues. Trimming left V 11 bases short and J 4 bases short, with 20 bases between. Germline lookup yields CDR1 SGHTA and CDR2 FQGNSA. Variable domain in full (rest from reference TRBV7-2 and TRBJ2-5): GAGVSQSPSNKVTEKGKDVELRCDPISGHTALYWYRQSLGQGLEFLIYFQGNSAPDKSGLPSDRFSAERTGGSVSTLTIQRTQQEDSAVYLCASTASTGRETQYFGPGTRLLVL.